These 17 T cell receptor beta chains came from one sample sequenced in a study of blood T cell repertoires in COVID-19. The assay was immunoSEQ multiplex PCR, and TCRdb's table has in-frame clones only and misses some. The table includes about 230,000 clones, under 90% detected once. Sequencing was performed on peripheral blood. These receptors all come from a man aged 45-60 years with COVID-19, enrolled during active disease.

CDR3 sequence reads: CASSSRTHSIANEQFF. CDR3 nucleotide sequence: TGTGCCAGCAGCTCAAGAACTCACTCCATAGCCAATGAGCAGTTCTTC. This chain connects TRBV5-4 to TRBJ2-1; D unresolved. Trimming stripped 3 bases from V and 6 bases from J, with 19 bases between. This CDR3 has 16 residues. Germline-derived CDR1 and CDR2 are SGHNT and YYREEE (reference sequence).

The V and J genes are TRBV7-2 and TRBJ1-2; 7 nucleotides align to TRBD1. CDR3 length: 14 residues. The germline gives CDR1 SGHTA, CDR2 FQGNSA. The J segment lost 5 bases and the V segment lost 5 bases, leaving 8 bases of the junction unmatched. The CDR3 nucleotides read TGTGCCAGCAGCACTGGACAGGAGACATATGGCTACACCTTC. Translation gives CASSTGQETYGYTF.

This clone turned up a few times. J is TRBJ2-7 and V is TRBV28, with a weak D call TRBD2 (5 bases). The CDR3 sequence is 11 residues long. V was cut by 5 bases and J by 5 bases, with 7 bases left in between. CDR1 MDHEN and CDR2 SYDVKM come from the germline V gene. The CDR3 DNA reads TGTGCCAGCAGTCGGGAAAACGAGCAGTACTTC. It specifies CASSRENEQYF. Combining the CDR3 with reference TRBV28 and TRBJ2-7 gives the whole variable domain DVKVTQSSRYLVKRTGEKVFLECVQDMDHENMFWYRQDPGLGLRLIYFSYDVKMKEKGDIPEGYSVSREKKERFSLILESASTNQTSMYLCASSRENEQYFGPGTRLTVT.

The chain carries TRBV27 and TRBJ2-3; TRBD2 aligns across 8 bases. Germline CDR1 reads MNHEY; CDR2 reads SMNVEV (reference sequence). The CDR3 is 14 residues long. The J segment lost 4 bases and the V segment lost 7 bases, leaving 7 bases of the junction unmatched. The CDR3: CASTDSGIPDTQYF. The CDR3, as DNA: TGTGCCAGCACGGATAGCGGGATACCAGATACGCAGTATTTT.

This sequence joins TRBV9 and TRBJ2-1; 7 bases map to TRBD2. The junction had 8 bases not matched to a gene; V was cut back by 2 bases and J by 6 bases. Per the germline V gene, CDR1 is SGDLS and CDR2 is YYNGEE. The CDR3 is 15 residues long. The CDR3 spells CASSVRAGDRNEQFF. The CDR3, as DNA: TGTGCCAGCAGCGTGAGGGCGGGAGACCGCAATGAGCAGTTCTTC.

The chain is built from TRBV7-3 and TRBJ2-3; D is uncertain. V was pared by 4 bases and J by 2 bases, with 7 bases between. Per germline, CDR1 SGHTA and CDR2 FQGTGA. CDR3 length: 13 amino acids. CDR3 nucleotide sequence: TGTGCCAGCAGCTCTCCCCCCACAGATACGCAGTATTTT. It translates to CASSSPPTDTQYF.

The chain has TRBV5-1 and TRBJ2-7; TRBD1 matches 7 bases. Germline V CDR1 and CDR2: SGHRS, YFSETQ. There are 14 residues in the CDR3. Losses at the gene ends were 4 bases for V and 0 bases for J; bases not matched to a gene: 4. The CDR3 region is CASSTRQGSYEQYF. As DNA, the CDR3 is TGCGCCAGCAGCACACGACAGGGCTCCTACGAGCAGTACTTC.

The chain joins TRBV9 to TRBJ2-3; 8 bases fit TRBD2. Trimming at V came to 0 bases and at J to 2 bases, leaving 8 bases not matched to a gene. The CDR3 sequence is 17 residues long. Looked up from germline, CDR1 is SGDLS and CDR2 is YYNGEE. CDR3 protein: CASSVARAGADTDTQYF. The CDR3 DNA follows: TGTGCCAGCAGCGTAGCTAGAGCGGGGGCCGACACAGATACGCAGTATTTT.

CDR3 sequence (DNA): TGCAGCGCCGTCCGCCGGTTAACAGGGGTAGCTTTCTTT. This encodes CSAVRRLTGVAFF. The rearrangement joins TRBV29-1 to TRBJ1-1; 7 bases agree with TRBD1. The CDR3 consists of 13 residues. The V gene's germline CDR1 is SQVTM and CDR2 ANQGSEA. Losses at the gene ends were 7 bases for V and 10 bases for J; bases not matched to a gene: 15. The entire variable domain, with the rest obtained from reference TRBV29-1 and TRBJ1-1, is as follows: SAVISQKPSRDICQRGTSLTIQCQVDSQVTMMFWYRQQPGQSLTLIATANQGSEATYESGFVIDKFPISRPNLTFSTLTVSNMSPEDSSIYLCSAVRRLTGVAFFGQGTRLTVV.

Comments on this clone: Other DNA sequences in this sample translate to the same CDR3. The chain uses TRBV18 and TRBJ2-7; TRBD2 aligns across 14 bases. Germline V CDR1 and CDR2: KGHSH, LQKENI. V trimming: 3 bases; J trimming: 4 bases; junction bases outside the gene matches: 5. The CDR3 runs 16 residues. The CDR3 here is CASSPGLAGEGYEQYF. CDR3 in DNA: TGTGCCAGCTCACCGGGACTAGCGGGAGAAGGATACGAGCAGTACTTC.

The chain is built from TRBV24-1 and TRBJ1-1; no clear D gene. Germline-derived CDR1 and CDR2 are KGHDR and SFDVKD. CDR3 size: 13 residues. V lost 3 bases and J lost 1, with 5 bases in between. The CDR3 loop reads CATSDLGNTEAFF. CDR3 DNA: TGTGCCACCAGTGATCTCGGGAACACTGAAGCTTTCTTT.

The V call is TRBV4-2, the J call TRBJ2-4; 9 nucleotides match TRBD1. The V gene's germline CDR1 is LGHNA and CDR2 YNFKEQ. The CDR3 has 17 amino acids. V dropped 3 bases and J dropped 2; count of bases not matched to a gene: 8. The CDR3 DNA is TGTGCCAGCAGCCAGGGTAGGGACAGGGTTTCCAAAAACATTCAGTACTTC. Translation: CASSQGRDRVSKNIQYF.

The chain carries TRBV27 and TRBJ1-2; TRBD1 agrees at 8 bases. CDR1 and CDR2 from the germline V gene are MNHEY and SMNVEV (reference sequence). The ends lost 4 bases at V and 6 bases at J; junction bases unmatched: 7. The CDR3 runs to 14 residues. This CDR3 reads CASSSGGGWHGYTF. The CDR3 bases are TGTGCCAGCAGTTCAGGGGGCGGTTGGCATGGCTACACCTTC.

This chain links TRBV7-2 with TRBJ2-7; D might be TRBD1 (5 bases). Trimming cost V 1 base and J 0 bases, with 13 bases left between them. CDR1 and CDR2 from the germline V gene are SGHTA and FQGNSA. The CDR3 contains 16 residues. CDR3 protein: CASSLVQGFGSYEQYF. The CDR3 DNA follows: TGTGCCAGCAGCTTAGTGCAGGGCTTCGGCTCCTACGAGCAGTACTTC.

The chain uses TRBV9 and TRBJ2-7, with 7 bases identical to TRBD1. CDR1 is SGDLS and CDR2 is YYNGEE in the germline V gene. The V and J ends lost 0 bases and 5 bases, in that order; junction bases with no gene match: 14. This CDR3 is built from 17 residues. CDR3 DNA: TGTGCCAGCAGCGTAGAGGGGGCGAGCGGCCCCGGGGACGAGCAGTACTTC. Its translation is CASSVEGASGPGDEQYF.

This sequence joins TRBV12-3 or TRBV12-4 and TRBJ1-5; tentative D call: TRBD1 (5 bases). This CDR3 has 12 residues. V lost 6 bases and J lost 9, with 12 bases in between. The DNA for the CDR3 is TGTGCCAGCAGCCATTACGACAGGCCCCAGCATTTT. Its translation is CASSHYDRPQHF.

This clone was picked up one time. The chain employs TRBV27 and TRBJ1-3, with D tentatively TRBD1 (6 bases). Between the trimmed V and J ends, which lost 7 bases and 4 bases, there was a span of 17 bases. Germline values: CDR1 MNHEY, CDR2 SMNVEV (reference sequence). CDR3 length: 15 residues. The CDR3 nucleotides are TGTGCCAGCAAAGCGGCTACAGGGTTAGGAAACACCATATATTTT. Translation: CASKAATGLGNTIYF.